This is a list of T cell receptor beta chains from one sample in a study of cytomegalovirus exposure and HLA in healthy donors. Assay used: immunoSEQ multiplex PCR; TCRdb lists only in-frame clones, some missing. Of about 200,000 clones listed, about 81% were seen once; the top ten hold around 1.2%. The sample taken for sequencing was PBMCs. These receptors were obtained from a woman in her twenties or thirties in good health and CMV-seronegative. The conserved cysteine and the conserved F or W are not part of the CDR3 here. A D gene is named only where the DNA matches it firmly.

D gene: TRBD1; V gene: TRBV12-5; CDR3 protein: ASGPRRVGQGAGDYGYT
D gene: TRBD2; V gene: TRBV9; CDR3 protein: ASSVGLAGPEQF
D gene: TRBD1; V gene: TRBV5-4; CDR3 protein: ASSLGTGGYSGNTIY
D gene: -; V gene: TRBV2; CDR3 protein: ASSDPASFSYEQY
D gene: -; V gene: TRBV23-1; CDR3 protein: ASSQSAPFNYGYT
D gene: TRBD1; V gene: TRBV4-1; CDR3 protein: ASSQGGYRGRGEQF
D gene: -; V gene: TRBV7-2; CDR3 protein: ASSPSGLEF
D gene: -; V gene: TRBV6-1; CDR3 protein: ASNGQSLYEQY
D gene: -; V gene: TRBV29-1; CDR3 protein: SVEDGSGPYEQY
D gene: TRBD1; V gene: TRBV11-2; CDR3 protein: ASSSQGGFNYGYT
D gene: -; V gene: TRBV19; CDR3 protein: ASRLRGSYGYT
D gene: TRBD2; V gene: TRBV7-2; CDR3 protein: ASSLRPSGGAYNEQF
D gene: TRBD2; V gene: TRBV13; CDR3 protein: ASSLVPPLAGVKNTGELF
D gene: -; V gene: TRBV28; CDR3 protein: ASSLPQGREETQY
D gene: -; V gene: TRBV5-4; CDR3 protein: ASSPSSTDTQY
D gene: -; V gene: TRBV19; CDR3 protein: ASAGVSGANVLT
D gene: TRBD1; V gene: TRBV5-1; CDR3 protein: ASSQGQGTDTQY
D gene: TRBD1; V gene: TRBV28; CDR3 protein: ASSQAGQGLVKLF
D gene: -; V gene: TRBV2; CDR3 protein: AGAVGRAEAF
D gene: TRBD1; V gene: TRBV5-1; CDR3 protein: ASRDSKDYEQY
D gene: -; V gene: TRBV5-1; CDR3 protein: ASSLAPGVMQVGYYGYT
D gene: TRBD2; V gene: TRBV5-6; CDR3 protein: ASSSGLAWETQY
D gene: -; V gene: TRBV13; CDR3 protein: ATLIGLRNEQF
D gene: TRBD1; V gene: TRBV28; CDR3 protein: ASRGTATFSNQPQH
D gene: -; V gene: TRBV5-6; CDR3 protein: ASSRWRRGLETQY
D gene: TRBD2; V gene: TRBV25-1; CDR3 protein: ASGSGGSFLNEQF
D gene: -; V gene: TRBV7-3; CDR3 protein: ASSPTGNIEYNEQF
D gene: TRBD1; V gene: TRBV6-5; CDR3 protein: ASSVKQGAGTEAF
D gene: -; V gene: TRBV9; CDR3 protein: ASSVVTSQSNEQF
D gene: TRBD2; V gene: TRBV7-9; CDR3 protein: ASSFGGRDYEQY
D gene: -; V gene: TRBV5-1; CDR3 protein: ASSLQVNYGYT
D gene: TRBD1; V gene: TRBV28; CDR3 protein: ASRQGGGNYGYT
D gene: TRBD1; V gene: TRBV6-5; CDR3 protein: ASSYFTGQGMDEQF
D gene: TRBD1; V gene: TRBV5-1; CDR3 protein: ASSLTGGDSVNTIY
D gene: TRBD1; V gene: TRBV4-1; CDR3 protein: ASSPRDRGQGAF
D gene: -; V gene: TRBV5-8; CDR3 protein: ASKLNYGYT
D gene: -; V gene: TRBV28; CDR3 protein: ASKLTRNEQF
D gene: -; V gene: TRBV27; CDR3 protein: ASSLTAGITVNTEAF
D gene: TRBD1; V gene: TRBV30; CDR3 protein: AWSIWTGGAGEQY
D gene: -; V gene: TRBV5-6; CDR3 protein: ASRGRGFNYGYT
D gene: -; V gene: TRBV2; CDR3 protein: ASSEGPLESGIPLF
D gene: -; V gene: TRBV6-1; CDR3 protein: ASSESGGPLSWNTEAF
D gene: TRBD1; V gene: TRBV6-5; CDR3 protein: ASSGTGGVGNTIY
D gene: -; V gene: TRBV6-1; CDR3 protein: ASKDLQGSNEKLF
D gene: -; V gene: TRBV27; CDR3 protein: ASSPGWASPLH
D gene: TRBD1; V gene: TRBV6-1; CDR3 protein: ASSERDRAPSNQPQH
D gene: TRBD2; V gene: TRBV7-3; CDR3 protein: ASSPLAGGAYNEQF
D gene: -; V gene: TRBV9; CDR3 protein: ASSTFANEKLF
D gene: -; V gene: TRBV7-6; CDR3 protein: ASSLSYEQF
D gene: -; V gene: TRBV5-1; CDR3 protein: ASSLGRGNNEKLF
D gene: TRBD1; V gene: TRBV11-1; CDR3 protein: ASSLMTGGEQY
D gene: -; V gene: TRBV11-3; CDR3 protein: ASSLAGLPGETQY
D gene: TRBD2; V gene: TRBV5-1; CDR3 protein: ASSPRTSGGASYEQY
D gene: -; V gene: TRBV11-2; CDR3 protein: ASSLVTDGGGNTIY